The entry that follows covers one T cell receptor beta chain sequence. What this receptor recognizes is not known. No much larger clonotype is one base removed from it; base qualities were not supplied. At the junction V is shortened by 1 base and J by 7 bases; bases outside the gene matches: 5. The CDR3 holds 15 amino acids from the cysteine to the phenylalanine. Of the read, only the CDR3 DNA is kept; its 45 bases are in frame from base 1. These data are taken from a study of cytomegalovirus exposure and HLA in healthy donors (dated by TCRdb to between 2016 and 2019). A note on the overall study: An earlier analysis of about 530 of the donors reported 276 Gb of sequence data and about 120 million unique TCR beta sequences obtained from about 179 million T cells. About 330 gigabases of sequencing data and 91 million or so unique TCR sequences made up an early release that covered fewer than 650 HLA-typed donors. Among the roughly 370 genotyped donors, around 81% belonged to the genetic ancestry cluster associated with self-reported Caucasian donors. The aim of the study was to test whether cataloging public T cell receptors could identify signatures of past pathogen exposure. The T cell repertoires of 670 or so subjects were profiled by immunosequencing and related to cytomegalovirus serostatus. Besides the first cohort of under 700 subjects, a separate validation cohort made up of over 95 different subjects was used. To predict cytomegalovirus infection status, the study combined high-throughput TCR immunosequencing, statistical association of individual TCRs with disease status, and machine learning. To study patterns of TCR occurrence, a later analysis re-analyzed previously published TCR beta repertoires from 500 to 850 donors and added high-resolution HLA genotyping. Rather than drawing on any new phenotypic data, the later analysis identified candidate immune exposures from TCR beta sequences and the way those sequences occurred across donors. In an earlier analysis of a few hundred of the donors, high-throughput TCR beta sequencing was used to judge whether each TCR beta V gene segment behaved as functional or pseudogenic. Donor age, sex, ethnicity and CMV serostatus were collected together with the repertoire data. A later genetic analysis took genome-wide SNP genotypes for 398 of the 666 donors and used that subset as a discovery cohort. Every repertoire in the discovery cohort had been generated on one and the same sequencing platform. Both class I and class II loci were covered by HLA typing, at four-digit resolution. The number of typed donors differed by locus: 629-630 for A, B, C, DRB1 and DQB1; 500 to 550 for DQA1; 606 for DPA1; and some 430 for DPB1. About five DR-DQ haplotypes were treated as single units for association and clustering because of strong linkage in the cohort. Among roughly 400 genotyped donors of the cohort, an average of roughly 230,000 unique TCR beta nucleotide sequences was sequenced per donor, of which 15% to 20% were non-productive.

To prepare the library, the immunoSEQ multiplex PCR assay was applied. The multiplex PCR relied on a mix of 60 forward primers for TCR Vbeta segments and 13 reverse primers for TCR Jbeta segments. The CDR3 region of rearranged TCR beta genes was amplified from genomic DNA with a multiplex PCR assay. Amplified TCR beta libraries were sequenced as 87-base-pair reads on the Illumina HiSeq System. Per the source publication's procedure: A later analysis counted 75 million to 100 million unique TCR beta chains across the 700 or so repertoires, and approximately 11 million of these chains were shared by at least two donors. To remove PCR and sequencing errors, raw reads were error-corrected and collapsed into unique sequences using a nearest-neighbor algorithm that merged closely related sequences. V, D and J gene segments were assigned by aligning CDR3 sequences to IMGT reference sequences. For a sequence to be retained, a match of at least six nucleotides was required to both a V gene segment and a J gene segment. A rearrangement was called productive if the CDR3 had no stop codons and remained in frame with V and J, and every other rearrangement was called non-productive. CDR3 was defined by IMGT convention, running from the second conserved V-encoded cysteine to the conserved J-encoded phenylalanine. In an earlier analysis of more than 550 of the donors, sequences lacking an unambiguous match to a single V gene segment were excluded. An earlier analysis of 587 of the donors called V segments functional above 56.7% productive rearrangements and segregating when the between-donor standard deviation exceeded 5%. A statistical classification framework was built to diagnose cytomegalovirus status from the catalog of TCR beta chain sequences. A later analysis assigned V and J genes by comparing TCR nucleotide sequences with IMGT/GENE-DB human TR gene sequences. A later analysis assigned CDR3 sequences and most-parsimonious VDJ recombination scenarios with the TCRdist pipeline. A later analysis defined each TCR beta chain by its CDR3 amino acid sequence plus V-gene family, and excluded reads lacking a unique V-gene family. A later analysis removed nearly 600 highly shared, low-generation-probability nucleotide sequences to deal with suspected cross-contamination and a sequencing artifact. In a later analysis, a clonal expansion index for each public chain was calculated from normalized within-repertoire ranks of inferred template counts. A later analysis computed generation probabilities with a VDJ recombination model fitted to out-of-frame rearrangements, and checked the results against IGoR. Hypergeometric tests were used in a later analysis to score TCR-TCR, TCR-HLA and TCR-CMV co-occurrence, with a repertoire-size bias correction applied to the TCR pairs. A later analysis estimated false discovery rates by permuting HLA or CMV assignments 20 times. In a later analysis, co-occurring TCRs were grouped using DBSCAN, and TCRdist sequence similarity was added for clustering within HLA-allele-positive subsets. Repertoires with fewer than 30,000 or more than 120,000 public chains were left out of co-occurrence clustering, as were a few repertoires with anomalous nucleotide sharing. Entries here come from immuneACCESS through TCRdb and include only in-frame sequences with V and J called. Some clones fail to appear in such tables; in the studies checked, an unresolved V gene covers under half of the shortfall, and the cause of the remainder is unknown. For V, J and clone size, that table is used; D and trimming come from the DNA. The sample has fewer than 200,000 clones on record, about 85% of them singletons. Over 2.5% of the sample lies in the top ten.

General findings and caveats noted by the study authors: For the cohort, immune exposure information was limited to CMV serostatus. In the study, 150 to 200 TCR beta chains were listed as associated with cytomegalovirus. A later analysis found that most CMV-associated TCR beta chains appeared HLA-restricted, with HLA associations seemingly driven largely by CMV exposure. A later analysis found that HLA-associated TCR beta chains were more clonally expanded and had lower generation probabilities than equally common non-associated chains. Linkage disequilibrium might explain the correlated functional status among segregating V segments, but an unknown experimental factor could not be excluded. While some public TCRs were present in many individuals, most TCR sequences turned up only very rarely across donors. In a later analysis, several top co-occurrence clusters were reported to appear linked to parvovirus B19, influenza, CMV and Epstein-Barr virus. The presence/absence analyses assumed that sequencing depth was roughly uniform across donors, and that assumption may not be true. The authors suggested that the approach could potentially be extended to other disease states and immunological phenotypes. According to a later genetic analysis, donors in an Asian-associated ancestry cluster had fewer N-insertions in productive TCRs than the approximately 630-donor mean. At a false discovery rate of 0.05, a later analysis linked 15,000 to 20,000 TCR beta sequences to specific HLA alleles. In an earlier analysis of approximately 600 of the donors, most TCR beta V segments were observed in productive rearrangements about 87% or about 30% of the time, broadly matching IMGT annotations. This cohort had only TCR beta chains sequenced, and the lack of alpha or paired-chain data limited which features could be detected. In vitro tests confirmed that three of the cytomegalovirus-associated TCR beta chains recognize cytomegalovirus antigens. An association between a missense DCLRE1C variant and V-gene and J-gene trimming of TCR beta chains was found in a later genetic analysis and replicated in an independent cohort. The earlier analysis of 587 of the donors excluded approximately 15 rarely observed V segments, including chromosome 9 orphons, because counts were too low. A further reported finding was that TCR beta sequences accurately predicted the HLA-A and HLA-B alleles for most subjects in the first cohort. Some IMGT-functional V segments, including TRBV6-2 and TRBV6-3, could not be told apart with the 87-base-pair reads, so those segments were excluded. A group of highly shared sequence variants was considered likely to be a technical artifact of the sequencing pipeline. HLA typing was unavailable for some donors at each locus, so association tests used only the typed subset. In both the original and validation cohorts, the classifier was reported to diagnose cytomegalovirus status with high specificity and sensitivity. In a later analysis, TCR association rates were found to vary across HLA loci, with the most associated TCRs seen for DRB1 alleles and the fewest for HLA-C alleles. Assigning TCR associations to individual alleles was difficult when HLA alleles, especially DR and DQ, strongly co-occurred.

In total, fewer than 750 healthy bone marrow donors made up the cohort. At the time of sampling, every cohort member was nominally healthy, though immune exposures that went unrecorded were likely present. The donor was CMV seropositive and belonged to the group of 250 to 300 seropositive cohort members. Each donor provided a peripheral blood sample, and peripheral blood mononuclear cells were used for TCR beta sequencing. The Qiagen DNeasy Blood Extraction Kit was used to extract genomic DNA from the blood cell samples. This receptor was taken from a man younger than 40 in good health and CMV-seropositive. In this chain, TRBV23-1 is recombined with TRBJ2-1; 9 bases in the junction line up with TRBD2. TRBV23-1 is an ORF for which the function is uncertain. Source material: PBMCs. The CDR3 reads as follows: CASSQYAGGFNEQFF. The DNA sequence reads TGCGCCAGCAGTCAATATGCGGGAGGGTTTAATGAGCAGTTCTTC.